The clone carrying this TCR beta chain showed up many times. The antigen is unknown. The sample is drawn from a study of Graves' ophthalmopathy and Graves' hyperthyroidism. RNA served as the template for amplifying TCR beta CDR3 regions. First-round RT-PCR with HTBI primers preceded a second-round multiplex PCR. TCRdb reprocessed the multiplex PCR reads via MiXCR and lists one record per CDR3 protein. Among under 400,000 distinct CDR3 sequences listed, roughly 17% were seen once. Exclusion covered patients with other autoimmune diseases or uncontrolled infections (as well as pregnancy or lactation). It was on clinical symptoms, serum thyroxine, TRAb, thyroid ultrasound and orbital computed tomography that diagnosis relied. The study's findings and limits: Ophthalmopathy progression prediction by the model yielded a sensitivity of around 68% and a specificity of approximately 77%. The blood repertoire also included most expanded thyroid clonotypes above 0.001 frequency.

The source material was peripheral blood. The receptor was isolated from an adult man with Graves' ophthalmopathy.

The CDR3 DNA is TGCAGCGTTGAAAGGGGGCAGGGGGGGATTGCTAACTATGGCTACACCTTC. It yields the protein CSVERGQGGIANYGYTF. The chain has TRBV29-1 and TRBJ1-2; 7 bases fit TRBD1. V lost 2 bases to trimming and J lost 0 bases; unmatched junction nucleotides: 12. Germline V gives CDR1 SQVTM, CDR2 ANQGSEA. CDR3 size: 17 residues.